A selection of T cell receptor beta chains follows, all from one sample in a study of cytomegalovirus exposure and HLA in healthy donors. This table comes from immunoSEQ multiplex PCR, and its TCRdb copy is limited to in-frame clones, with some not included. The sample includes 50,000 to 65,000 clones, roughly 95% seen only once; the top ten take around 1%. Sequenced material: PBMCs. The receptors derive from a woman under 30 in good health and CMV-seronegative. Both conserved end residues are part of each CDR3. A D gene is named only where the DNA matches it firmly. Clone size, where shown, is once, few, many, or a class for clones that have expanded.

clone_size d_call j_call v_call cdr3_aa cdr3_nt
. . TRBJ1-4 TRBV21-1 CASSKSPPDRHNEKLFF TGTGCCAGCAGCAAATCCCCACCGGACAGGCATAATGAAAAACTGTTTTTT
. . TRBJ2-2 TRBV15 CATSRDPDRPTGELFF TGTGCCACCAGCAGAGACCCAGACAGGCCCACCGGGGAGCTGTTTTTT
few TRBD2 TRBJ2-7 TRBV30 CAWSMFGGTSTYEQYF TGTGCCTGGAGTATGTTTGGCGGGACTAGCACCTACGAGCAGTACTTC
. TRBD2 TRBJ2-5 TRBV5-1 CASSLGAGSGSPWGETQYF TGCGCCAGCAGCTTGGGGGCGGGGAGCGGGAGCCCCTGGGGAGAGACCCAGTACTTC
. TRBD1 TRBJ1-4 TRBV7-6 CGSSPGGGGEKLFF TGTGGCAGCAGCCCAGGGGGTGGTGGGGAAAAACTGTTTTTT
. TRBD1 TRBJ1-5 TRBV6-5 CASRPGGHSNQPQHF TGTGCCAGCAGGCCAGGGGGGCATAGCAATCAGCCCCAGCATTTT
. TRBD2 TRBJ2-1 TRBV6-5 CASSLGLAGVQFF TGTGCCAGCAGCCTCGGACTAGCGGGAGTGCAGTTCTTC
. . TRBJ2-1 TRBV27 CASSTIGGASEQFF TGTGCCAGCAGTACCATAGGGGGGGCCAGCGAGCAGTTCTTC
. TRBD1 TRBJ2-1 TRBV11-1 CASSPTGGPYNEQFF TGTGCCAGCAGCCCAACAGGGGGCCCCTACAATGAGCAGTTCTTC
once TRBD1 TRBJ2-3 TRBV10-3 CATSPGQGVTDTQYF TGTGCCACCAGTCCGGGACAGGGGGTGACAGATACGCAGTATTTT
once TRBD1 TRBJ1-1 TRBV10-3 CATTGVNTEAFF TGTGCCACCACAGGGGTCAACACTGAAGCTTTCTTT
. . TRBJ2-7 TRBV28 CATPGGTRTYEQYF TGTGCCACCCCCGGGGGGACACGGACCTACGAGCAGTACTTC
. TRBD1 TRBJ2-3 TRBV5-1 CASSPRTGTDTQYF TGCGCCAGCAGCCCCAGGACAGGAACAGATACGCAGTATTTT
once TRBD1 TRBJ1-3 TRBV28 CASTGQGAKGNTIYF TGTGCCAGCACCGGACAGGGGGCAAAAGGAAACACCATATATTTT
. TRBD2 TRBJ2-2 TRBV18 CASSQGTSHTGELFF TGTGCCAGCTCCCAAGGGACTAGTCACACCGGGGAGCTGTTTTTT
. . TRBJ1-4 TRBV18 CASSPSGANEKLFF TGTGCCAGCTCACCGTCAGGGGCGAATGAAAAACTGTTTTTT
. TRBD2 TRBJ2-7 TRBV6-8 CASSYPGTSGAGSYEQYF TGTGCCAGCAGTTACCCCGGGACTAGCGGGGCCGGCTCCTACGAGCAGTACTTC
medium-sized TRBD2 TRBJ2-3 TRBV29-1 CSVEEGTSGGADTQYF TGCAGCGTTGAAGAGGGGACTAGCGGGGGGGCAGATACGCAGTATTTT